This T cell receptor (beta chain) originates from a study of shared T cell receptors in the human thymus. V was pared by 5 bases and J by 0 bases, with 13 bases between. Germline CDR1 SGHRS, CDR2 YFSETQ. This CDR3 has 15 amino acids. TCRdb keeps only in-frame clones here, not all; method: immunoSEQ multiplex PCR. The sample has about 730,000 clones; 70% to 90% are singletons. These data were also filed under a second study, of human thymus T cells. That source notes: Resections obtained during corrective heart surgery supplied the thymus tissue.

The sequence was collected from a girl less than two years old with a congenital heart defect. Sequencing input: thymocytes. The V and J genes are TRBV5-1 and TRBJ2-3; possible D gene TRBD2, 6 bases. CDR3 region: CASRQAGRSTDTQYF. CDR3 nucleotide sequence: TGCGCCAGCAGGCAGGCGGGGAGAAGCACAGATACGCAGTATTTT. Full variable domain (outside the CDR3, taken from reference TRBV5-1 and TRBJ2-3): KAGVTQTPRYLIKTRGQQVTLSCSPISGHRSVSWYQQTPGQGLQFLFEYFSETQRNKGNFPGRFSGRQFSNSRSEMNVSTLELGDSALYLCASRQAGRSTDTQYFGPGTRLTVL.